The 27 T cell receptor beta chains below come from one sample, sequenced in a study of CD8 T cells in ankylosing spondylitis. MiXCR, run by TCRdb on the 5' RACE reads, gives a single entry per CDR3 protein. This table holds about 300,000 distinct CDR3 sequences, more than 20% found once. Sequenced sample: blood, either unsorted or a sorted T cell fraction (not recorded which). All receptors come from a female donor with ankylosing spondylitis or in good health (not recorded which).

The genes are TRBV6-5 and TRBJ1-1; a possible D gene is TRBD1 (6 bases). V was cut by 6 bases and J by 1 base, with 18 bases left in between. Germline CDR1 and CDR2: MNHEY and SVGAGI. The CDR3 runs to 16 residues. Written as DNA, the CDR3 is TGTGCCAGCAGAAACTCCAGGGGCTGGGGGAACACTGAAGCTTTCTTT. Translating it yields CASRNSRGWGNTEAFF.

This clonotype showed up many times. The chain carries TRBV2 and TRBJ2-5, with TRBD1 identical over 7 bases. Per the germline V gene, CDR1 is SNHLY and CDR2 is FYNNEI. The J segment lost 3 bases and the V segment lost 7 bases, leaving 8 bases of the junction unmatched. The length of the CDR3 is 14 residues. For the CDR3, the DNA is TGTGCCAGCAACACCGGGACAGAGAAAGAGACCCAGTACTTC. This sequence encodes CASNTGTEKETQYF.

The rearrangement uses TRBV6-1 and TRBJ2-3; 7 bases match TRBD2. The CDR3 consists of 17 residues. The germline CDR1 and CDR2 sequences are MNHNS and SASEGT. The V and J ends lost 5 bases and 0 bases, in that order; junction bases with no gene match: 11. CDR3 amino acids: CASSPVGGSLSTDTQYF. CDR3 DNA sequence: TGTGCCAGCAGTCCCGTGGGCGGGAGCCTAAGCACAGATACGCAGTATTTT.

The chain combines TRBV28 with TRBJ2-1; D unresolved. The CDR3 is 12 amino acids. V dropped 6 bases and J dropped 4 bases, with 7 bases sitting between them. Germline CDR1 and CDR2: MDHEN and SYDVKM. The CDR3 sequence is CASSHSYNEQFF. CDR3 DNA: TGTGCCAGCAGCCACTCATACAATGAGCAGTTCTTC. The full variable domain, completed using reference TRBV28 and TRBJ2-1, is DVKVTQSSRYLVKRTGEKVFLECVQDMDHENMFWYRQDPGLGLRLIYFSYDVKMKEKGDIPEGYSVSREKKERFSLILESASTNQTSMYLCASSHSYNEQFFGPGTRLTVL.

V is TRBV3-1 and J is TRBJ2-7; TRBD1 agrees at 8 bases. This CDR3 spans 17 amino acids. CDR1 is LGHDT and CDR2 is YNNKEL in the germline V gene (reference sequence). CDR3 sequence reads: CTFCFSSAGQGFYEQYF. The CDR3 bases are TGTACCTTCTGTTTTTCGTCGGCCGGACAGGGTTTCTACGAGCAGTACTTC.

In this sample, this clonotype turned up many times. The chain uses TRBV20-1 and TRBJ2-1, with 13 bases that match TRBD2. Trimming took 3 bases from V and 5 from J; bases not matched to a gene: 13. Germline V CDR1 and CDR2: DFQATT, SNEGSKA (reference sequence). This CDR3 contains 18 residues. CDR3 protein: CSASVGTSGTLGDNEQFF. As DNA, the CDR3 is TGCAGTGCTAGTGTCGGGACTAGCGGGACGCTCGGGGACAATGAGCAGTTCTTC.

V and J are TRBV7-9 and TRBJ2-4; 9 nucleotides line up with TRBD1. The CDR3 totals 14 residues. Unmatched junction bases numbered 6, after V lost 4 bases and J lost 8 bases. CDR1 is SEHNR, CDR2 FQNEAQ, per germline (reference sequence). CDR3 in amino acids: CASSSGTGFDIQYF. The CDR3 nucleotides are TGTGCCAGCAGCTCCGGGACAGGGTTTGACATTCAGTACTTC.

This clonotype has more than one count but fewer than ten. The genes are TRBV12-3 or TRBV12-4 and TRBJ2-5; D remains unclear. V was clipped by 2 bases and J by 1 base, with 5 bases between them. CDR3 length equals 13 residues. The CDR3 protein is CASSLNAQETQYF. The DNA for the CDR3 is TGTGCCAGCAGTTTAAACGCCCAAGAGACCCAGTACTTC.

The chain is built from TRBV5-1 and TRBJ2-5; the D gene is possibly TRBD1 (6 bases). There are 15 residues in the CDR3. In germline, CDR1 is SGHRS, CDR2 YFSETQ. Deletions cut 0 bases from V and 4 bases from J, with 13 bases between. The CDR3 nucleotides read TGCGCCAGCAGCTTGGATAGGAGAGGGGGAGAGACCCAGTACTTC. This sequence encodes CASSLDRRGGETQYF.

The rearrangement uses TRBV10-3 and TRBJ2-7, with D perhaps TRBD2 (6 bases). CDR3 length: 11 residues. Looked up from germline, CDR1 is ENHRY and CDR2 is SYGVKD. Between the trimmed V and J ends, which lost 6 bases and 5 bases, there was a span of 8 bases. DNA of the CDR3: TGTGCCATCAGGGACTACCACGAGCAGTACTTC. It yields the protein CAIRDYHEQYF.

J is TRBJ2-1 and V is TRBV30, with 13 bases lining up with TRBD2. CDR1 is GTSNPN and CDR2 is SVGIG in the germline V gene (reference sequence). V dropped 5 bases and J dropped 6; count of bases not matched to a gene: 7. The CDR3 spans 15 residues. In nucleotides, the CDR3 is TGTGCCTGGGGGCGTGGGACTAGCGGGATCAATGAGCAGTTCTTC. It translates to CAWGRGTSGINEQFF.

The chain uses TRBV3-1 and TRBJ2-3; D not resolved. With 0 bases removed from V and 1 base from J, the gap between germline ends came to 2 bases. The germline CDR1 and CDR2 sequences are LGHDT and YNNKEL (reference sequence). CDR3 size: 13 residues. CDR3 nucleotides: TGTGCCAGCAGCCAAGATCGCACAGATACGCAGTATTTT. Encoded protein: CASSQDRTDTQYF.

The chain joins TRBV7-2 to TRBJ2-3, with 9 bases matching TRBD2. This CDR3 is 16 amino acids long. Germline CDR1 SGHTA, CDR2 FQGNSA. Trimming took 2 bases from V and 6 from J; bases not matched to a gene: 9. In DNA form, the CDR3 reads TGTGCCAGCAGCTTATGGGGCGGGAGGGGGACGGATACGCAGTATTTT. It is translated as CASSLWGGRGTDTQYF.

The gene calls are TRBV4-2 and TRBJ2-1, with 8 nucleotides matching TRBD1. The CDR3 runs 14 residues. V gave up 1 base and J gave up 8 bases; unmatched junction bases: 4. Looked up from germline, CDR1 is LGHNA and CDR2 is YNFKEQ. The CDR3 DNA is TGTGCCAGCAGCCAAGTGGGGACAGGCCATGAGCAGTTCTTC. Encoded protein: CASSQVGTGHEQFF.

The chain is built from TRBV3-1 and TRBJ2-6, with D maybe TRBD2 (6 bases). The CDR3 consists of 15 residues. Germline V gene lookup returns CDR1 LGHDT and CDR2 YNNKEL (reference sequence). The V end was cut by 4 bases, the J end by 4 bases, with 11 bases between. The CDR3 loop is CASSPVRGGANVLTF. The DNA for the CDR3 is TGTGCCAGCAGCCCTGTCCGGGGGGGGGCCAACGTCCTGACTTTC.

This clonotype has a handful of counts. The chain couples TRBV6-5 to TRBJ1-1; D unclear. Germline CDR1 reads MNHEY; CDR2 reads SVGAGI. There are 14 residues in the CDR3. Trimming left V 4 bases short and J 0 bases short, with 9 bases between. The CDR3 DNA follows: TGTGCCAGCAGTTCGAGAAGGATGAACACTGAAGCTTTCTTT. This codes for CASSSRRMNTEAFF.

Details on this clonotype: An end of the junction differs from the germline gene, which may be a read error. The rearrangement joins TRBV28 to TRBJ1-1, with D possibly TRBD1 on 6 matching bases. CDR3 size: 16 residues. Per germline, CDR1 MDHEN and CDR2 SYDVKM. CDR3 sequence: CASSFAENRVKTEAFF. CDR3 bases: TGTGCCAGCAGTTTCGCTGAGAACAGGGTGAAAACTGAAGCTTTCTTT.

The chain recombines TRBV5-1 with TRBJ2-2; maybe TRBD2 (5 bases). Germline CDR1 is SGHRS and CDR2 is YFSETQ. Between the trimmed V and J ends, which lost 5 bases and 2 bases, there was a span of 13 bases. This CDR3 has 15 amino acids. In DNA form, the CDR3 reads TGCGCCAGCAGGGTGGGAGACACCAACACCGGGGAGCTGTTTTTT. Its protein product is CASRVGDTNTGELFF.

This clonotype was observed a few times. The chain employs TRBV12-3 or TRBV12-4 and TRBJ2-5; TRBD1 aligns across 10 bases. Trimming took 5 bases from V and 4 from J; bases not matched to a gene: 10. The CDR3 runs 16 residues. The CDR3 region is CASSPDRGDNGETQYF. CDR3 sequence (DNA): TGTGCCAGCAGTCCGGACAGGGGGGACAATGGAGAGACCCAGTACTTC.

The chain recombines TRBV20-1 with TRBJ2-3; D might be TRBD2 (6 bases). CDR1 is DFQATT, CDR2 SNEGSKA, per germline (reference sequence). The V end was cut by 2 bases, the J end by 7 bases, with 19 bases between. The CDR3 loop spans 15 amino acids. In DNA, the CDR3 is TGCAGTGCTAGAAAGGGACTGGCGAGGGGATATACGCAGTATTTT. The encoded protein is CSARKGLARGYTQYF.

This clonotype showed up just a few times. J is TRBJ2-7 and V is TRBV2; D call uncertain. CDR1 is SNHLY, CDR2 FYNNEI, per germline. Trimming stripped 1 base from V and 8 bases from J, with 12 bases between. The CDR3 sequence is 13 residues long. The CDR3, as DNA: TGTGCCAGCAGTGAAGAGGTGGTCAGCAAGCAGTACTTC. Its translation: CASSEEVVSKQYF.

The chain has TRBV5-1 and TRBJ1-2; D may be TRBD1 (5 bases). This CDR3 region has 14 residues. V lost 3 bases, J lost 0 bases, and 9 bases lay in between. The germline gives CDR1 SGHRS, CDR2 YFSETQ. CDR3 DNA: TGCGCCAGCAGCTGGGGCGCGGCTAACTATGGCTACACCTTC. As protein: CASSWGAANYGYTF.

The chain carries TRBV7-2 and TRBJ1-2, with unresolved D. CDR3 size: 14 residues. With 1 base removed from V and 4 bases from J, the gap between germline ends came to 10 bases. CDR1 is SGHTA and CDR2 is FQGNSA in the germline V gene. CDR3 protein: CASSLVGRTYGYTF. The CDR3 DNA sequence: TGTGCCAGCAGCTTAGTCGGCAGGACCTATGGCTACACCTTC.

The rearrangement links TRBV6-1 to TRBJ2-2; D tentatively fits TRBD1 or TRBD2 (5 bases each). The CDR3 totals 14 residues. Germline CDR1 MNHNS, CDR2 SASEGT. V lost 5 bases to trimming and J lost 5 bases, with 12 bases between them. The CDR3 is CASSRDRETGELFF. The CDR3 nucleotides read TGTGCCAGCAGTCGGGACCGAGAGACCGGGGAGCTGTTTTTT.

This clonotype was seen more than once but under ten times. CDR3 amino acids: CASSQGDQRQFF. In DNA form, the CDR3 reads TGCGCCAGCAGCCAGGGGGACCAGCGGCAGTTCTTC. V gene TRBV4-3 combines with J gene TRBJ2-1; D assignment may be TRBD1 or TRBD2 (5 bases each). CDR1 is LGHNA and CDR2 is YSLEER in the germline V gene. CDR3 length: 12 amino acids. Trimming pared 3 bases from V and 12 bases from J, leaving 12 bases between.

This sequence joins TRBV6-5 and TRBJ2-1, with 8 positions matching TRBD2. CDR1 MNHEY and CDR2 SVGAGI come from the germline V gene. The CDR3 is 16 amino acids. V trimming: 2 bases; J trimming: 6 bases; junction bases outside the gene matches: 9. In nucleotides, the CDR3 is TGTGCCAGCAGTTACAGCTCCAGCGGGGGTCCCAATGAGCAGTTCTTC. Protein product: CASSYSSSGGPNEQFF.

This clonotype has more than one count but fewer than ten. The chain recombines TRBV30 with TRBJ2-7; 9 bases are shared with TRBD1. CDR1 is GTSNPN and CDR2 is SVGIG in the germline V gene (reference sequence). The ends lost 2 bases at V and 2 bases at J; junction bases unmatched: 7. The CDR3 is 15 amino acids. CDR3 sequence reads: CAWSPRDRDTYEQYF. DNA for the CDR3: TGTGCCTGGAGTCCCCGGGACAGGGACACCTACGAGCAGTACTTC.